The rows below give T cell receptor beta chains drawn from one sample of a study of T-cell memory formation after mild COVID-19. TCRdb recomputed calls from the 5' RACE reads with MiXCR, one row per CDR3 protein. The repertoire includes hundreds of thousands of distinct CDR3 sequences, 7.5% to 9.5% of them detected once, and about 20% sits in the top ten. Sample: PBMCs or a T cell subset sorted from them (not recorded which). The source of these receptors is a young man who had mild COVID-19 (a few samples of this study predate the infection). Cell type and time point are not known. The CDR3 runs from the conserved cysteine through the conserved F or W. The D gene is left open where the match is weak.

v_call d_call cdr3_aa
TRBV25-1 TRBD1 CASSENRGQGSYEQYF
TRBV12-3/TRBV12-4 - CASSLATANSPLHF
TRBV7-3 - CASSWDQGNTGELFF
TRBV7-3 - CASGQGGNTGELFF
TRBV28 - CASTLGWGGLGAFF
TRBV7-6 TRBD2 CASSLASASGGGETQYF
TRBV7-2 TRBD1 CAGRGVRGKGADYGYTF
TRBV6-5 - CASSTDATHQPQHF
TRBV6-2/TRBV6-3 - CASSRTGTHGYTF
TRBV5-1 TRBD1 CASSLAPSGGVEQFF
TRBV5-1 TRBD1 CASSMGQPRGYTF